This TCR beta chain came from a study of cytomegalovirus exposure and HLA in healthy donors. Study-level findings and limits: It has been reported that TCR beta sequences accurately predicted the HLA-A and HLA-B alleles of most subjects. Association of around 17,000 TCR beta sequences with HLA alleles was found at 0.05 false discovery rate in a later analysis. Segments of the TCR beta V type were, in most cases, productive about 87% or about 30% of the time in an earlier analysis.

Healthy bone marrow donors supplied every sample. Germline V gives CDR1 SGHTA, CDR2 FQGNSA. CDR3 length: 15 residues. The V gene end was trimmed by 5 bases and the J gene end by 0 bases; junction bases not matched to a gene: 7. PCR involved 60 Vbeta and 13 Jbeta primers. Profiled with immunoSEQ multiplex PCR; TCRdb holds only in-frame clones, not every one. The sample lists roughly 130,000 clones; around 72% were seen once. A remark on this clone: The antigen is undetermined.

Sequences were obtained from PBMCs. This clonotype was obtained from a woman aged 40 to 50 in good health and CMV-seronegative. The gene calls are TRBV7-2 and TRBJ2-7; 7 positions agree with TRBD2. DNA for the CDR3: TGTGCCAGCAGCGTGACTAGCACCAGCTCCTACGAGCAGTACGTC. It is translated as CASSVTSTSSYEQYV.